The TCR beta chain under discussion was sequenced for a study of lymphopenia after photon versus proton radiotherapy. Study-wide points: Post-nadir diversity loss with photons came from oligoclonal expansion, particularly CD8+ Temra cells.

CDR1 and CDR2 from the germline V gene are LNHDA and SQIVND (reference sequence). V shed 3 bases and J shed 5 bases, with 13 bases lying between them. The CDR3 runs to 14 residues. Concerning this clone itself: The antigen is undetermined.

Sequencing used immunoSEQ multiplex PCR; TCRdb keeps in-frame clones, though not all of them. The table lists about 24,000 clones, roughly 85% of them singletons, with around 20% in the top ten. The chain joins TRBV19 to TRBJ2-5; weak D call: TRBD2 (6 bases). The TCR sequence derives from a woman between 70 and 85 years old with pancreatic cancer. This sample comprised peripheral blood, obtained from a patient treated with proton-based radiotherapy. The CDR3 nucleotides read TGTGCCAGTAGTATGCCGCGGGATAGGGAGACCCAGTACTTC. The encoded protein is CASSMPRDRETQYF.